This TCR beta chain was observed in a study of cytomegalovirus exposure and HLA in healthy donors. Whole-study findings and limits: After further analysis at a later stage, 16,951 TCR beta sequences were associated with HLA alleles at 0.05 false discovery rate.

As regards this clone: The antigen is undetermined.

With 4 bases removed from V and 4 bases from J, the gap between germline ends came to 17 bases. Germline lookup yields CDR1 SGHRS and CDR2 YFSETQ. The CDR3 has 15 residues. The PCR ran on 60 Vbeta and 13 Jbeta primers. Data came from immunoSEQ multiplex PCR; TCRdb stores just in-frame clones and leaves some out. In the table there are about 200,000 clones, less than 80% of which are singletons. Sequenced: PBMCs. The clonotype originates from a girl aged 2 to 9 in good health and CMV-seronegative. This chain links TRBV5-1 with TRBJ1-1; D perhaps matches TRBD1 (6 bases). The CDR3 region has the DNA TGCGCCAGCAGCACCCTGGACAGTTCGAGCACTGAAGCTTTCTTT. This encodes CASSTLDSSSTEAFF.